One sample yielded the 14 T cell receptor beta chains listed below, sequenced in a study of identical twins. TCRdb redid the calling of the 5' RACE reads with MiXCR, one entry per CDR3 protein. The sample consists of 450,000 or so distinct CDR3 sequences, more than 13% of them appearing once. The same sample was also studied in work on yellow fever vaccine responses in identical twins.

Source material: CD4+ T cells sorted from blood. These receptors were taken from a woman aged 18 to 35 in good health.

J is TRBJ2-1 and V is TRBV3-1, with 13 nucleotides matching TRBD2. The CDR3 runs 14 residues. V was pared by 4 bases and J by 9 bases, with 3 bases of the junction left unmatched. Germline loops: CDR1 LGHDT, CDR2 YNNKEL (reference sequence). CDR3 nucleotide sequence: TGTGCCAGCAGCCCGCGGACTAGCGGGAGTGAGCAGTTCTTC. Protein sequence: CASSPRTSGSEQFF.

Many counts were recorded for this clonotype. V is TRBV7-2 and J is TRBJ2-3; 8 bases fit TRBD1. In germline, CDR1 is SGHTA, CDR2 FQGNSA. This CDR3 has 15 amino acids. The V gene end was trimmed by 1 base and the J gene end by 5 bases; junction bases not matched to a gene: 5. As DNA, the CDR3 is TGTGCCAGCAGCTTAGGGACAGGGCGGGGAGATACGCAGTATTTT. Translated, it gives CASSLGTGRGDTQYF. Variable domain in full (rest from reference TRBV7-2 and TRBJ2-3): GAGVSQSPSNKVTEKGKDVELRCDPISGHTALYWYRQSLGQGLEFLIYFQGNSAPDKSGLPSDRFSAERTGGSVSTLTIQRTQQEDSAVYLCASSLGTGRGDTQYFGPGTRLTVL.

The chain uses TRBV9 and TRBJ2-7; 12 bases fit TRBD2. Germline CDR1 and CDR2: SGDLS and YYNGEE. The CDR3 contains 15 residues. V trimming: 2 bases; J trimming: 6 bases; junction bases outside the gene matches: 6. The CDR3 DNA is TGTGCCAGCAGCGTGCGGGGACTAGCGGGTTCCGAGCAGTACTTC. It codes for CASSVRGLAGSEQYF.

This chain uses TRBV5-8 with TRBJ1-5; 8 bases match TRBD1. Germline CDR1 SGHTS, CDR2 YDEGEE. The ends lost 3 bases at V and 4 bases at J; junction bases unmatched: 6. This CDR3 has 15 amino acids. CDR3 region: CASSSQDRGNQPQHF. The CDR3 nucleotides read TGTGCCAGCAGCTCCCAAGACAGGGGTAATCAGCCCCAGCATTTT.

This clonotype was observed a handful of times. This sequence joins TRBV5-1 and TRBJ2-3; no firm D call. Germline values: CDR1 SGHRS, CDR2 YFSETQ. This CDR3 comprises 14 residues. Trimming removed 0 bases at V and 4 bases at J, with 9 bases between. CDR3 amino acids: CASSLGPVADTQYF. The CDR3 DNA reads TGCGCCAGCAGCTTGGGTCCAGTAGCAGATACGCAGTATTTT.

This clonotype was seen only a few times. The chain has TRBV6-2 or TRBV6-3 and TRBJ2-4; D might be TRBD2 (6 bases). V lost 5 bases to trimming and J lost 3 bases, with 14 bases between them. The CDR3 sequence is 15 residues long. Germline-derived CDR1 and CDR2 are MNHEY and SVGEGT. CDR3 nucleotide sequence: TGTGCCAGCAGTCCGGACGGGAGAAACAAAAACATTCAGTACTTC. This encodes CASSPDGRNKNIQYF.

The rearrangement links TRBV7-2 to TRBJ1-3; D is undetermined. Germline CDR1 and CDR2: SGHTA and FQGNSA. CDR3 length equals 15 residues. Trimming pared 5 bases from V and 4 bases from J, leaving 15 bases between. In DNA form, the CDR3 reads TGTGCCAGCAGCCCACTTACCAGTACCGGAAACACCATATATTTT. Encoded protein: CASSPLTSTGNTIYF.

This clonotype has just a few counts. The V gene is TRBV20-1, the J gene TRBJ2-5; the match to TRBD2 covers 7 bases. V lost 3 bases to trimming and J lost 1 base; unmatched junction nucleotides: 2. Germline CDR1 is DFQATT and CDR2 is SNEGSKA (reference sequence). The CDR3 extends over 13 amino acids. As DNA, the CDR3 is TGCAGTGCTAGGGCTAGCGGCCAAGAGACCCAGTACTTC. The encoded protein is CSARASGQETQYF.

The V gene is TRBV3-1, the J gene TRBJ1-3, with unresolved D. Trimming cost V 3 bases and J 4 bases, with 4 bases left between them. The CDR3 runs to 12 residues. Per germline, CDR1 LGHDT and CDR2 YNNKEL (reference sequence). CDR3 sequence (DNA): TGTGCCAGCAGCCAGCAGGGAAACACCATATATTTT. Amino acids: CASSQQGNTIYF.

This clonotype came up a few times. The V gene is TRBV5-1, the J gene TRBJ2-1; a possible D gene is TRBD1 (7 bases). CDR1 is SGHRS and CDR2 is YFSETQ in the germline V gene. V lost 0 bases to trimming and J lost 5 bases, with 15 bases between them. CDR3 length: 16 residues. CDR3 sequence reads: CASSLAGRGRNNEQFF. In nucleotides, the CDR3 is TGCGCCAGCAGCTTGGCGGGCAGGGGGAGGAACAATGAGCAGTTCTTC. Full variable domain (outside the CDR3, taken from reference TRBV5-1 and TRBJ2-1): KAGVTQTPRYLIKTRGQQVTLSCSPISGHRSVSWYQQTPGQGLQFLFEYFSETQRNKGNFPGRFSGRQFSNSRSEMNVSTLELGDSALYLCASSLAGRGRNNEQFFGPGTRLTVL.

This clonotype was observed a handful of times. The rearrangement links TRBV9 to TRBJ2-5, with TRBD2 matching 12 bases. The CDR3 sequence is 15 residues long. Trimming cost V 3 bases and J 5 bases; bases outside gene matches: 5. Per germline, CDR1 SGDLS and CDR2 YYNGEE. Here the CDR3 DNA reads TGTGCCAGCAGCGGCGGGACTAGCGGGCCGGAGACCCAGTACTTC. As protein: CASSGGTSGPETQYF.

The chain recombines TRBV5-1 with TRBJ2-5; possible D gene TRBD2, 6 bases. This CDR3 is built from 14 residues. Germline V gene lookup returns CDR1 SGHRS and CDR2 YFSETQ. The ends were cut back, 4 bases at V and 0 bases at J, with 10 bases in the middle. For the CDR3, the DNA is TGCGCCAGCAGCAAGGGGACTTACCAAGAGACCCAGTACTTC. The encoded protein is CASSKGTYQETQYF.

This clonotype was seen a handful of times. CDR3 DNA: TGTGCCAGCAGTTACTTCGGCCTGAACACAGATACGCAGTATTTT. Its translation: CASSYFGLNTDTQYF. This chain links TRBV6-5 with TRBJ2-3; D gene ambiguous. Trimming left V 1 base short and J 2 bases short, with 10 bases between. The CDR3 length is 15 residues. CDR1 and CDR2 from the germline V gene are MNHEY and SVGAGI.

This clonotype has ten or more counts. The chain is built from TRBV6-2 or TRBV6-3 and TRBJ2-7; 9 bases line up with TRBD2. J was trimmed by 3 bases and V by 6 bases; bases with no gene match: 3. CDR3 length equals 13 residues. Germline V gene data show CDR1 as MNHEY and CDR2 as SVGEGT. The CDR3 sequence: CASRISGSYEQYF. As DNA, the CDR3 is TGTGCCAGCAGGATTAGCGGGAGCTACGAGCAGTACTTC.